Following are 28 T cell receptor beta chains from one sample sequenced in a study of blood T cell repertoires in COVID-19. Clones were sequenced by immunoSEQ multiplex PCR, and TCRdb holds only the in-frame ones, with some missing. Counted here are 150,000 or so clones, about 88% occurring once; the ten biggest clones make up 7% to 7.5%. Sequences were obtained from PBMCs or T cells enriched from blood (not recorded which). The receptors shown here come from a woman aged 50 to 60 who had recovered from COVID-19.

CDR3 sequence: CASGYRDRGRTGELFF. Here the CDR3 DNA reads TGTGCCAGCGGATACCGGGACAGGGGGCGGACCGGGGAGCTGTTTTTT. This chain uses TRBV2 with TRBJ2-2; the match to TRBD1 covers 12 bases. This CDR3 is 16 amino acids long. V was clipped by 8 bases and J by 5 bases; unmatched bases: 9. From germline, CDR1 is SNHLY and CDR2 FYNNEI. Using reference TRBV2 and TRBJ2-2 for the parts outside the CDR3, the full variable domain is EPEVTQTPSHQVTQMGQEVILRCVPISNHLYFYWYRQILGQKVEFLVSFYNNEISEKSEIFDDQFSVERPDGSNFTLKIRSTKLEDSAMYFCASGYRDRGRTGELFFGEGSRLTVL.

V and J are TRBV11-3 and TRBJ2-3; 10 bases match TRBD2. Germline V gene sequence: CDR1 SGHNT, CDR2 YENEEA. The CDR3 runs 16 residues. Trimming at V came to 4 bases and at J to 1 base, leaving 5 bases not matched to a gene. CDR3 sequence: CASSYSGTSGTDTQYF. CDR3 sequence (DNA): TGTGCCAGCAGCTACTCCGGGACTAGCGGCACAGATACGCAGTATTTT.

The chain employs TRBV9 and TRBJ2-1; the D is unclear. CDR3 length: 16 residues. V was cut by 0 bases and J by 0 bases, with 10 bases left in between. In germline, CDR1 is SGDLS, CDR2 YYNGEE. The CDR3 sequence: CASSVVGGGSYNEQFF. The CDR3 DNA follows: TGTGCCAGCAGCGTAGTTGGCGGTGGCTCCTACAATGAGCAGTTCTTC.

The sample holds a few counts of this clone. The V call is TRBV15, the J call TRBJ1-1; TRBD1 is a possible D gene (6 bases). V dropped 4 bases and J dropped 0 bases, with 6 bases sitting between them. CDR1 and CDR2 from the germline V gene are LNHNV and YYDKDF (reference sequence). The CDR3 is 13 residues long. For the CDR3, the DNA is TGTGCCACCAGCACAGGGGTGAACACTGAAGCTTTCTTT. Translation gives CATSTGVNTEAFF.

CDR3 amino acids: CASSLARTGLETQYF. The CDR3 coding sequence is TGTGCCAGCAGCTTAGCACGGACAGGGCTAGAGACCCAGTACTTC. This chain joins TRBV7-6 and TRBJ2-5, with 8 bases aligning to TRBD1. CDR1 SGHVS and CDR2 FNYEAQ come from the germline V gene. The V gene end was trimmed by 0 bases and the J gene end by 4 bases; junction bases not matched to a gene: 4. CDR3 length: 15 amino acids.

This chain connects TRBV5-1 to TRBJ2-5, with 8 bases fitting TRBD1. Trimming cost V 3 bases and J 5 bases; bases outside gene matches: 9. The CDR3 totals 15 residues. The V gene's germline CDR1 is SGHRS and CDR2 YFSETQ. This chain's CDR3 is CASSYSGGASETQYF. CDR3 nucleotide sequence: TGCGCCAGCAGCTACTCAGGGGGCGCTTCGGAGACCCAGTACTTC.

This clone appeared once. This chain connects TRBV5-1 to TRBJ2-7; 9 bases align to TRBD1. Per the germline V gene, CDR1 is SGHRS and CDR2 is YFSETQ. The CDR3 totals 14 residues. V trimming: 4 bases; J trimming: 3 bases; junction bases outside the gene matches: 5. For the CDR3, the DNA is TGCGCCAGCAGCCAGGGACAGGGTGACTACGAGCAGTACTTC. Protein sequence: CASSQGQGDYEQYF.

CDR3 sequence (DNA): TGTGCCAGCAGCATTGAACCCCGGGAGACCCAGTACTTC. Protein product: CASSIEPRETQYF. The rearrangement uses TRBV9 and TRBJ2-5; D not resolved. The CDR3 consists of 13 residues. From germline, CDR1 is SGDLS and CDR2 YYNGEE. V was trimmed by 4 bases and J by 5 bases, leaving 12 bases between them.

The CDR3 DNA sequence: TGTGCCAGCAGCCGAGGGGGTTTGGCTACCGAGCAGTACTTC. Amino acid sequence: CASSRGGLATEQYF. This chain uses TRBV11-1 with TRBJ2-7, with a weak D call TRBD1 (6 bases). Between the trimmed V and J ends, which lost 5 bases and 6 bases, there was a span of 17 bases. Germline CDR1 SGHAT, CDR2 FQDESV (reference sequence). The CDR3 covers 14 residues.

This clone was observed once. The rearrangement links TRBV4-1 to TRBJ2-7; TRBD2 matches at 13 bases. Germline lookup yields CDR1 MGHRA and CDR2 YSYEKL. V lost 3 bases and J lost 3; bases outside the gene matches: 14. The CDR3 spans 19 residues. The CDR3 spells CASSHLLAGGPLTIYEQYF. DNA of the CDR3: TGCGCCAGCAGCCACTTACTAGCGGGAGGGCCTTTGACGATCTACGAGCAGTACTTC.

The rearrangement links TRBV19 to TRBJ2-3, with 7 bases that match TRBD2. Germline CDR1 reads LNHDA; CDR2 reads SQIVND (reference sequence). Trimming removed 5 bases from V and 0 bases from J; junction bases left unmatched: 5. The CDR3 spans 15 residues. The CDR3 sequence: CASSPKRGSTDTQYF. The CDR3 nucleotides are TGTGCCAGTAGTCCGAAGCGGGGCAGCACAGATACGCAGTATTTT. Using reference TRBV19 and TRBJ2-3 for the parts outside the CDR3, the full variable domain is DGGITQSPKYLFRKEGQNVTLSCEQNLNHDAMYWYRQDPGQGLRLIYYSQIVNDFQKGDIAEGYSVSREKKESFPLTVTSAQKNPTAFYLCASSPKRGSTDTQYFGPGTRLTVL.

This sequence joins TRBV4-1 and TRBJ2-3; TRBD2 matches 9 bases. This CDR3 comprises 15 residues. The junction had 4 bases not matched to a gene; V was cut back by 2 bases and J by 4 bases. Germline CDR1 and CDR2: MGHRA and YSYEKL. CDR3 region: CASSQRGREADTQYF. DNA of the CDR3: TGCGCCAGCAGCCAACGCGGGAGGGAGGCAGATACGCAGTATTTT.

This clone was observed once. The chain joins TRBV3-1 (or the pseudogene TRBV3-2) to TRBJ2-1, with 10 bases matching TRBD2. This CDR3 is 19 amino acids long. Germline-derived CDR1 and CDR2 are LGHDT and YNNKEL (reference sequence). With V trimmed by 2 bases and J by 6 bases, 16 bases remained unmatched. The CDR3 DNA reads TGTGCCAGCAGCCAAACCTCGGGACTAGCGTTCAAGGGGGGCAATGAGCAGTTCTTC. Its protein is CASSQTSGLAFKGGNEQFF.

V gene TRBV2 combines with J gene TRBJ2-1; TRBD1 might be the D (6 bases). The V end was cut by 7 bases, the J end by 7 bases, with 20 bases between. The length of the CDR3 is 15 residues. Looked up from germline, CDR1 is SNHLY and CDR2 is FYNNEI. The DNA for the CDR3 is TGTGCCAGCACCGATACAGGGATCAGAATGAATGAGCAGTTCTTC. Its translation: CASTDTGIRMNEQFF.

The rearrangement joins TRBV7-9 to TRBJ2-3, with 7 bases that match TRBD1. The V gene's germline CDR1 is SEHNR and CDR2 FQNEAQ (reference sequence). This CDR3 region has 16 residues. V dropped 4 bases and J dropped 5; count of bases not matched to a gene: 12. CDR3 coding DNA: TGTGCCAGCAGCTCGTCGGCACAGGGGTTTAGAGATACGCAGTATTTT. This encodes CASSSSAQGFRDTQYF.

The chain joins TRBV19 to TRBJ2-1, with D unclear. V lost 2 bases, J lost 5 bases, and 10 bases lay in between. The CDR3 is made up of 14 amino acids. Germline V gene data show CDR1 as LNHDA and CDR2 as SQIVND (reference sequence). CDR3 protein: CASSIKIRDNEQFF. The CDR3 DNA sequence: TGTGCCAGTAGTATAAAAATTCGGGACAATGAGCAGTTCTTC.

This chain links TRBV19 with TRBJ2-2; weak D call: TRBD1 (6 bases). The CDR3 sequence is 15 residues long. Deletions cut 4 bases from V and 4 bases from J, with 13 bases between. The germline V gene encodes CDR1 LNHDA and CDR2 SQIVND (reference sequence). As DNA, the CDR3 is TGTGCCAGTAGTACCCCAGGACAGTCCACCGGGGAGCTGTTTTTT. Protein: CASSTPGQSTGELFF.

The chain carries TRBV10-2 and TRBJ1-1; D not certain. The CDR3 has 13 amino acids. V lost 4 bases, J lost 1 base, and 7 bases lay in between. The germline CDR1 and CDR2 sequences are WSHSY and SAAADI. For the CDR3, the DNA is TGCGCCAGCAGTGGGTCAGCGAACACTGAAGCTTTCTTT. Translated: CASSGSANTEAFF.

This clone was counted between two and nine times. The chain is built from TRBV4-2 and TRBJ2-7; D unresolved. The CDR3 is 16 residues long. CDR1 is LGHNA, CDR2 YNFKEQ, per germline. V shed 0 bases and J shed 2 bases, with 14 bases lying between them. As DNA, the CDR3 is TGTGCCAGCAGCCAAGACGACTCGACGGAGACCTACGAGCAGTACTTC. It encodes CASSQDDSTETYEQYF.

The chain is built from TRBV5-1 and TRBJ2-3; D is uncertain. CDR3 length: 14 amino acids. V dropped 1 base and J dropped 4 bases, with 10 bases sitting between them. CDR1 is SGHRS, CDR2 YFSETQ, per germline. CDR3 sequence: CASSLKPPADTQYF. The CDR3 DNA sequence: TGCGCCAGCAGCTTGAAGCCCCCGGCAGATACGCAGTATTTT.

This clone was seen a handful of times. V gene TRBV27 combines with J gene TRBJ2-2; TRBD2 matches at 9 bases. CDR3 length: 15 amino acids. V lost 7 bases and J lost 3; bases outside the gene matches: 6. Germline V gene sequence: CDR1 MNHEY, CDR2 SMNVEV (reference sequence). CDR3 bases: TGTGCCAGCACCTCTGCGGGAGGGTACACCGGGGAGCTGTTTTTT. This codes for CASTSAGGYTGELFF.

J is TRBJ1-4 and V is TRBV5-5, with 7 bases aligning to TRBD1. In germline, CDR1 is SGHKS, CDR2 YYEKEE (reference sequence). J gave up 5 bases and V 4 bases, and 8 bases lay outside the gene matches. The CDR3 consists of 15 residues. CDR3 nucleotide sequence: TGTGCCAGCAGCCCAGGGGACAGCCAAAATGAAAAACTGTTTTTT. This sequence encodes CASSPGDSQNEKLFF.

The rearrangement links TRBV19 to TRBJ2-1, with D maybe TRBD2 (6 bases). The CDR3 totals 15 residues. Looked up from germline, CDR1 is LNHDA and CDR2 is SQIVND (reference sequence). The V and J ends lost 3 bases and 6 bases respectively, with 15 bases between them. CDR3 sequence: CASSIWAARGNEQFF. Written as DNA, the CDR3 is TGTGCCAGTAGTATTTGGGCAGCGCGGGGCAATGAGCAGTTCTTC.

V usage is TRBV6-1 and J usage is TRBJ2-3, with a possible D match to TRBD2 (6 bases). The CDR3 is 16 amino acids. Trimming pared 4 bases from V and 2 bases from J, leaving 16 bases between. Germline V lookup: CDR1 MNHNS, CDR2 SASEGT. The CDR3 DNA reads as TGTGCCAGCAGTGTCCAGACGGGGGTAACCACAGATACGCAGTATTTT. Translating gives CASSVQTGVTTDTQYF.

J is TRBJ1-1 and V is TRBV6-6, with D hard to call. CDR3 size: 10 residues. CDR1 and CDR2 from the germline V gene are MNHNY and SVGAGI (reference sequence). Trimming took off 8 bases at V and 8 bases at J, with 9 bases between the two ends. The CDR3 region has the DNA TGTGCCAGCTTGAGCGCCGAAGCTTTCTTT. Its translation is CASLSAEAFF.

This sequence joins TRBV7-8 and TRBJ2-7; 9 bases align to TRBD2. The V gene's germline CDR1 is SGHVS and CDR2 FQNEAQ. Unmatched junction bases numbered 13, after V lost 3 bases and J lost 1 base. The CDR3 contains 18 residues. CDR3 coding DNA: TGTGCCAGCAGCTTTCTCGGTAGCGGGAGTAGTTGGTCCTACGAGCAGTACTTC. It codes for CASSFLGSGSSWSYEQYF.

CDR3 residues: CAWSVGRMAEAFF. CDR3 coding DNA: TGTGCCTGGAGTGTTGGCAGGATGGCTGAAGCTTTCTTT. The chain is built from TRBV30 and TRBJ1-1; D not resolved. CDR3 size: 13 residues. Germline V gene sequence: CDR1 GTSNPN, CDR2 SVGIG (reference sequence). The ends were cut back, 0 bases at V and 6 bases at J, with 11 bases in the middle.

The genes are TRBV2 and TRBJ1-1, with no clear D. CDR1 is SNHLY, CDR2 FYNNEI, per germline. Between the trimmed V and J ends, which lost 1 base and 9 bases, there was a span of 9 bases. The CDR3 runs 12 residues. Here the CDR3 DNA reads TGTGCCAGCAGTGAAGACAGCCGCCAAGCTTTCTTT. It translates to CASSEDSRQAFF.